Each of the 11 T cell receptor beta chains below was sequenced from the same sample in a study of T cell changes during pregnancy in multiple sclerosis (dated by TCRdb to between 2018 and 2020). The protocol used for the library was the immunoSEQ multiplex PCR assay. Held by TCRdb, this immuneACCESS table contains in-frame sequences only and omits some clones. Under half of the omission traces to an unresolved V gene where checked; the cause of the rest is unknown. The sample data list some 31,000 clones, and nearly 90% of these were observed just once. Approximately 7.2% of the sample rests with the top ten. The sequencing here drew on CD8+ T cells from peripheral blood mononuclear cells, taken in the second trimester of pregnancy. These receptors were obtained from a female donor with multiple sclerosis, enrolled in a pregnancy study.

The rearrangement uses TRBV19 and TRBJ1-1, with TRBD1 matching 7 bases. Germline-derived CDR1 and CDR2 are LNHDA and SQIVND (reference sequence). This CDR3 region has 14 residues. Germline trimming cut 1 base from V and 3 bases from J; bases unmatched to any gene: 2. CDR3 nucleotides: TGTGCCAGTAGTATAGGACAGGGCTACACTGAAGCTTTCTTT. Translation: CASSIGQGYTEAFF.

The chain combines TRBV9 with TRBJ2-3, with D maybe TRBD2 (6 bases). V was pared by 0 bases and J by 0 bases, with 14 bases between. Germline V gives CDR1 SGDLS, CDR2 YYNGEE. This CDR3 contains 17 residues. The CDR3 reads CASSVEVAATSTDTQYF. CDR3 nucleotide sequence: TGTGCCAGCAGCGTAGAGGTAGCGGCTACGAGCACAGATACGCAGTATTTT.

This chain connects TRBV7-9 to TRBJ1-2, with a weak D call TRBD1 (5 bases). The CDR3 totals 13 residues. Germline values: CDR1 SEHNR, CDR2 FQNEAQ (reference sequence). V lost 8 bases and J lost 2, with 12 bases in between. CDR3 amino acids: CASYTTDNYGYTF. The CDR3, as DNA: TGTGCCAGCTATACGACAGACAACTATGGCTACACCTTC.

The chain employs TRBV9 and TRBJ1-1; 8 bases align to TRBD1. The germline V gene has CDR1 SGDLS and CDR2 YYNGEE. With V trimmed by 0 bases and J by 6 bases, 13 bases remained unmatched. The CDR3 totals 17 residues. The CDR3 sequence: CASSVGQGAFSNAEAFF. The CDR3 nucleotides read TGTGCCAGCAGCGTAGGGCAGGGGGCTTTTTCAAACGCTGAAGCTTTCTTT.

V gene TRBV9 combines with J gene TRBJ2-7, with a tentative D call TRBD1 (5 bases). The germline V gene encodes CDR1 SGDLS and CDR2 YYNGEE. CDR3 length: 12 amino acids. V was pared by 3 bases and J by 4 bases, with 8 bases between. CDR3 residues: CASSGDRYEQYF. DNA for the CDR3: TGTGCCAGCAGCGGCGACAGATACGAGCAGTACTTC.

The V call is TRBV4-3, the J call TRBJ2-7; 8 bases align to TRBD1. Germline V gives CDR1 LGHNA, CDR2 YSLEER. The ends lost 1 base at V and 3 bases at J; junction bases unmatched: 14. The CDR3 is made up of 18 amino acids. CDR3 in amino acids: CASSQAIGTGDQGYEQYF. The DNA for the CDR3 is TGCGCCAGCAGCCAAGCAATTGGGACAGGCGACCAGGGCTACGAGCAGTACTTC.

The chain uses TRBV10-3 and TRBJ1-2; TRBD1 matches 7 bases. The CDR3 consists of 13 residues. Germline loops: CDR1 ENHRY, CDR2 SYGVKD. V shed 10 bases, J shed 2 bases, and the junction held 7 bases outside the gene matches. CDR3 sequence reads: CATTGALNYGYTF. CDR3 in DNA: TGTGCCACTACAGGGGCGCTCAACTATGGCTACACCTTC.

This clone qualifies as medium-sized (0.01 to 0.1%). The chain couples TRBV14 to TRBJ2-1, with 13 positions matching TRBD2. This CDR3 spans 16 amino acids. Germline trimming cut 3 bases from V and 10 bases from J; bases unmatched to any gene: 9. Germline lookup yields CDR1 SGHDN and CDR2 FVKESK. As DNA, the CDR3 is TGTGCCAGCAGCCAGTTTACTAGCGGGGGGGCTGAGGAGCAGTTCTTC. Amino acid sequence: CASSQFTSGGAEEQFF.

The genes are TRBV29-1 and TRBJ2-3; TRBD2 agrees at 15 bases. In germline, CDR1 is SQVTM, CDR2 ANQGSEA. V lost 7 bases and J lost 3; bases outside the gene matches: 2. This CDR3 has 14 amino acids. CDR3 sequence reads: CSAGLAGGTDTQYF. CDR3 DNA sequence: TGCAGCGCAGGACTAGCGGGAGGGACAGATACGCAGTATTTT.

The chain carries TRBV19 and TRBJ2-2; weak D call: TRBD2 (6 bases). Per germline, CDR1 LNHDA and CDR2 SQIVND (reference sequence). The CDR3 length is 12 residues. The V gene lost 7 bases and the J gene lost 5 bases, with 8 bases spanning the gap. CDR3 sequence reads: CASTEGTGELFF. The CDR3 DNA is TGTGCCAGTACGGAGGGAACCGGGGAGCTGTTTTTT.

J is TRBJ2-3 and V is TRBV15; 7 nucleotides align to TRBD1. Germline CDR1 and CDR2: LNHNV and YYDKDF (reference sequence). This CDR3 has 17 residues. The J segment lost 6 bases and the V segment lost 3 bases, leaving 15 bases of the junction unmatched. The CDR3 region is CATSSPQRTGLLDTQYF. CDR3 in DNA: TGTGCCACCAGCAGCCCCCAAAGGACAGGCCTCTTGGATACGCAGTATTTT.